This T cell receptor beta chain was found in a study of beta chain features in type 1 diabetes. This clone was seen many times. Its antigen is currently unknown. Every bit of the isolated RNA underwent reverse transcription, so sequencing read expressed TCRB transcripts. TCRdb's table, derived via immunoSEQ multiplex PCR, lists solely in-frame clones and lacks some. The data contain around 140,000 clones, about 9.4% of them seen just once; the ten biggest clones take up approximately 1.3%. CDR3 length equals 13 residues. Trimming left V 1 base short and J 5 bases short, with 11 bases between. CDR1 is SQVTM and CDR2 is ANQGSEA in the germline V gene. Overall study results and limits: There was a moderate but significant shortening of TCRB CDR3s in all four CD4+ subsets of Type 1 diabetes patients. Among patients, naive, central memory and Treg TCRB repertoires appeared more similar than among healthy donors. The analysis here could not establish whether HLA type shapes TCRB rearrangement.

V is TRBV29-1 and J is TRBJ2-5, with a weak D call TRBD1 (6 bases). The TCR originated in a man between 18 and 35 years old in good health. Sequencing was performed on naive CD4+ T cells from blood. The CDR3 region is CSVEVQGGETQYF. CDR3 coding DNA: TGCAGCGTTGAAGTACAGGGCGGGGAGACCCAGTACTTC.